The present T cell receptor (beta chain) was sequenced within a study of T cells in Graves' hyperthyroidism and ophthalmopathy. The study's findings and limits: Ophthalmopathy and stable hyperthyroidism were told apart by a 13 V-J model.

With regard to this clonotype: What it binds is unknown. At one end the junction does not follow the germline gene, possibly because of a read error.

There were TCR beta CDR3 regions amplified from RNA transcripts. Primed by the HTBI set, a first-round RT-PCR was run on the TCR CDR3. Using its own MiXCR run on the multiplex PCR reads, TCRdb lists one record per CDR3 protein. The sample comprises hundreds of thousands of distinct CDR3 sequences, 40% to 55% of which are singletons, and 6.5% to 9% rests with the top ten. Newly diagnosed hyperthyroidism patients aged 18 to 65 years had disease lasting under 2 months. Used for diagnoses were clinical symptoms, serum thyroxine and TRAb, thyroid ultrasound and orbital computed tomography. Sequencing used peripheral blood or thyroid tissue (not recorded which). This TCR came from a woman aged 18-30 years with Graves' hyperthyroidism.

The chain's CDR3 is CASSLSRQGSSEANVLTF. CDR3 nucleotide sequence: TGTGCCAGCAGCTTATCCCGACAGGGGAGCTCTGAGGCCAACGTCCTGACTTTC. V gene TRBV7-8 combines with J gene TRBJ2-6, with 8 bases that match TRBD1. The V gene's germline CDR1 is SGHVS and CDR2 FQNEAQ. The CDR3 runs to 18 residues.